This is a list of T cell receptor beta chains from one sample in a study of CD8+ T cells in alopecia areata. Assay: immunoSEQ multiplex PCR; the TCRdb copy retains only in-frame clones and omits some. The table lists about 250,000 clones, around 64% of them singletons. The specimen was CD4+ T cells sorted from blood, collected around week 53, from a patient treated with tofacitinib. The receptors come from a human donor with alopecia areata. Both conserved end residues are part of each CDR3.

>TRBV4-2
CASSLTSGGAYEQYF
>TRBV6-5
CASQRGDYGYTF
>TRBV9
CASSPRGQGQETQYF
>TRBV7-3
CASSLTGPPETQYF
>TRBV11-2
CASSLEDTVIQYF
>TRBV2
CASSAAWQYF
>TRBV14
CASSPGAEKLFF
>TRBV5-1
CASRRTATYEQYF
>TRBV27
CASGDGAGANVLTF
>TRBV7-6
CASSLGTGDYGYTF
>TRBV27
CASSWAGPNTGELFF
>TRBV6-6
CASSVATRTDTQYF
>TRBV30
CAWSVMHIQYF
>TRBV9
CASSPGGLPETQYF
>TRBV11-2
CASSPDGELFF
>TRBV6-5
CAVLRDNYGYTF
>TRBV29-1
CSFLHRTQYF
>TRBV15
CATSRDRGQGGGYTF
>TRBV29-1
CSVDLSTDTQYF
>TRBV29-1
CSVEPANEQFF
>TRBV4-3
CASNRSRGLQETQYF
>TRBV5-1
CASSPDRRETQYF
>TRBV6-5
CASSGLAGVGDTQYF
>TRBV29-1
CSVELSMNTEAFF
>TRBV7-9
CASSPPFGQPQHF
>TRBV5-1
CASSLGVSNTGELFF
>TRBV7-8
CASSLGQGDTGELFF
>TRBV7-2
CASSSRGGAYEQYF
>TRBV5-1
CASSLVGSGTQETQYF
>TRBV30
CAWSAKMRNTEAFF
>TRBV5-1
CASSPVQSTDTQYF
>TRBV2
CASSEDYNQPQHF
>TRBV19
CASSIPGADTQYF
>TRBV27
CASSPGQINTEAFF
>TRBV14
CASSADRGTKLFF
>TRBV15
CATSRSQETQYF
>TRBV30
CAWSRDSQETQYF
>TRBV7-6
CASSRIQETQYF
>TRBV10-3
CAISDPGTSGTIYF
>TRBV30
CAWSVLTPTEQFF
>TRBV6-4
CASSEGSNSSPLHF
>TRBV4-1
CASSRPGQGFYEQYF
>TRBV4-3
CASSLEGGLAGELFF
>TRBV27
CASSPEISNQPQHF
>TRBV25-1
CASGGLTGELFF
>TRBV29-1
CSVEGQTNTEAFF
>TRBV5-1
CASSLRTINYGYTF
>TRBV6-5
CASRKSRQGWSEAFF
>TRBV30
CAWTQGQHEQYF
>TRBV5-4
CASSLPDTDTQYF
>TRBV7-6
CASSLGQASYEQYF
>TRBV5-6
CASSFGPGGRTDTQYF
>TRBV10-3
CAISGNRAKNTEAFF
>TRBV27
CASRTRTFGYTF
>TRBV27
CASRRGPNYGYTF
>TRBV14
CASSQAGTLTGQTQYF
>TRBV18
CASSPPGQANYGYTF
>TRBV27
CASRTSGTTRETQYF
>TRBV6-1
CASSEQGWIGDTQYF